This T cell receptor beta chain was captured in a study of blood T cell repertoires in COVID-19. Study information: Both acute and convalescent COVID-19 samples were obtained from the United States, Italy and Spain. Sources were T cells, B-cell-depleted T cells, or PBMCs; the material itself was cDNA or gDNA.

As processed by the authors: Amplifying reference gene primers gave estimates of nucleated cell counts. Assay: immunoSEQ multiplex PCR; the TCRdb copy retains only in-frame clones and omits some. The V and J calls and clone size were taken over from that table, and D and trimming were inferred from the DNA. The sample holds tens of thousands of clones, 60% to 80% seen once. The V end lost 2 bases, the J end lost 6 bases, and 6 bases lay between the germline ends. From germline, CDR1 is SGHDT and CDR2 YYEEEE. The CDR3 contains 11 residues. The receptor comes from a woman aged 80 or older with acute or convalescent COVID-19. This chain uses TRBV5-6 with TRBJ2-7; D not resolved. Sequencing used peripheral blood. CDR3 loop: CASSFQSEQYF. The CDR3 DNA follows: TGTGCCAGCAGCTTTCAATCCGAGCAGTACTTC.